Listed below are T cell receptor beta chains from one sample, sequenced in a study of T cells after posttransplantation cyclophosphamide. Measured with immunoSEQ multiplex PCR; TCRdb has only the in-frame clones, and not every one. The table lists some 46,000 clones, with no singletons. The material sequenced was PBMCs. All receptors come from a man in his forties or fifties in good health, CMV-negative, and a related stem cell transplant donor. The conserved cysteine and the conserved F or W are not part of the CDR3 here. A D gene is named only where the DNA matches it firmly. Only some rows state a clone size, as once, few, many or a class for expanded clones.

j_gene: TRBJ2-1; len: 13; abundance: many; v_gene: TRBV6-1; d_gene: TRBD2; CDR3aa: ASSEASGGAFEQF
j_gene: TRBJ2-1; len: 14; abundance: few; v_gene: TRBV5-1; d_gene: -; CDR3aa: ASSSPTGIRGNEQF
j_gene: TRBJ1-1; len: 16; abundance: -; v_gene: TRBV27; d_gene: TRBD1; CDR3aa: ASSLSLPTGGGNTEAF
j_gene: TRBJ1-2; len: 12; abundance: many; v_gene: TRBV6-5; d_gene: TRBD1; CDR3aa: ASRRQDRVYGYT
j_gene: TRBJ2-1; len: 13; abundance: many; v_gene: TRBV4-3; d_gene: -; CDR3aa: ASSPRGWQGNEQF
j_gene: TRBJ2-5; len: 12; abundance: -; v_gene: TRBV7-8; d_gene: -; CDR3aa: ASSLRRIEGTQY
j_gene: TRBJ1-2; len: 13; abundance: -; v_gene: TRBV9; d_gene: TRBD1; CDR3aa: ASSVETGEDYGYT
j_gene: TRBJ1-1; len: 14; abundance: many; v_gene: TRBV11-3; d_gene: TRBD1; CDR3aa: ASSSDRGSMNTEAF
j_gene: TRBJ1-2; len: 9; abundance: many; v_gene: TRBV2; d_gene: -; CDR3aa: ARSLEFGYT
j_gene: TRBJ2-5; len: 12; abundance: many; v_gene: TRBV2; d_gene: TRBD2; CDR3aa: ASRPRGAGETQY
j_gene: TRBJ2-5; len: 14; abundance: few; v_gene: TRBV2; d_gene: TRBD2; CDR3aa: ASSDPSGGAPETQY
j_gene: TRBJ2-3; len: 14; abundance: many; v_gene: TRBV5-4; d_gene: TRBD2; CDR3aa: ASSFRLAGGINTQY
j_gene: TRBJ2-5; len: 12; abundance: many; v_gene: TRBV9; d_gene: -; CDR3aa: ASSNLAVPETQY
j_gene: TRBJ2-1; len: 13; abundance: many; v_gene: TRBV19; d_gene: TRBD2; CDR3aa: ASSISSGGGGEQF
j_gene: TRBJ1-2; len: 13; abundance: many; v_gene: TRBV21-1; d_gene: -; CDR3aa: ASSTYRLTNYGYT
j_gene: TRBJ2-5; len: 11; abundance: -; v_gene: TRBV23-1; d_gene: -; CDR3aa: ASRRPSRETQY
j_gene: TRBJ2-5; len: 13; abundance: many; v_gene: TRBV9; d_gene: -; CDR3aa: ASSPRHGAGETQY
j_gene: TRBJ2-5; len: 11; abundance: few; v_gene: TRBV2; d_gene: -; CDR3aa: ASRRGGQETQY
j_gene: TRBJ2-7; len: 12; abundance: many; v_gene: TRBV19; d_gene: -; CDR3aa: ASSIDRQAYEQY
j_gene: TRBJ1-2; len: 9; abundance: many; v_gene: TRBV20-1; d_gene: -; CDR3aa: SANALRERV
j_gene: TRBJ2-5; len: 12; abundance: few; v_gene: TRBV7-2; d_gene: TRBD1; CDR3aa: ASSSQGQAGTQY
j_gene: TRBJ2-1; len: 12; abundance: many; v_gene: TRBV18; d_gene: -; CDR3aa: ASSPGGRNNEQF
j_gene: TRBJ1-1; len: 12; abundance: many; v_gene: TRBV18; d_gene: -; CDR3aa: ASSRGGRGTEAF
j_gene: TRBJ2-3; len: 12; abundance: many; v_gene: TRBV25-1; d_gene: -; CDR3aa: ASSDGRGTDTQY
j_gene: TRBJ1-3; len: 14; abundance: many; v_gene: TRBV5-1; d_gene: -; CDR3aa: ASRSTYRDSGNTIY
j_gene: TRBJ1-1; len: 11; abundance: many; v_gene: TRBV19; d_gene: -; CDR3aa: ASRGGMNTEAF
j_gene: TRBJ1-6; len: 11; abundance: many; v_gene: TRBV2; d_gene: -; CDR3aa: ASSTLQDSPLH
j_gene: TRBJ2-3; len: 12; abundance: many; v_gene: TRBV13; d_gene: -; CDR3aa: ASSLGVSTDTQY
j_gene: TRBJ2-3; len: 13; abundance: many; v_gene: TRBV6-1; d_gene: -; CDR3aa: ASSFLATSTDTQY
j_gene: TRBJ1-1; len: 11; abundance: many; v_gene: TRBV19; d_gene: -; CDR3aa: ASSIRGAAEAF
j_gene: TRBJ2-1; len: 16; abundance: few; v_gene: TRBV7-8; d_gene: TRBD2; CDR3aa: ASSLVSTSGSSYNEQF
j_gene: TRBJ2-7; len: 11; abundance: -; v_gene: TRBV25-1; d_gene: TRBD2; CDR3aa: ASGRAGGNEQY
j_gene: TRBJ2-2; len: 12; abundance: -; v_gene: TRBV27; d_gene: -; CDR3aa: ASRITRNTGELF
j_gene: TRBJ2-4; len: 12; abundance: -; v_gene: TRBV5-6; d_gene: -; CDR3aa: ASSLGNSKNIQY
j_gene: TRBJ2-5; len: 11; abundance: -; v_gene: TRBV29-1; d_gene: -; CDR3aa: SVATGYQETQY